This TCR beta chain was captured by sequencing in a study of cytomegalovirus exposure and HLA in healthy donors. Study-level points and caveats: A later analysis appeared to link common viral pathogens to several of the most significant clusters. When presence/absence was analysed, sequencing depth was taken to be roughly uniform across donors. Through in vitro validation, a few CMV-associated chains were shown to be specific for CMV antigens.

About this clone itself: The antigen is unknown.

PCR was performed using 60 Vbeta and 13 Jbeta primers. Measured with immunoSEQ multiplex PCR; TCRdb has only the in-frame clones, and not every one. The sample yields under 200,000 clones, over 70% seen once. Germline CDR1 MGHDK, CDR2 SYGVNS. The CDR3 spans 12 residues. The V gene lost 4 bases and the J gene lost 10 bases, with 13 bases spanning the gap. Sequences were obtained from PBMCs. This chain links TRBV25-1 with TRBJ1-1, with TRBD1 as a possible D gene (6 bases). The receptor was isolated from a man aged 40-49 years in good health and CMV-seronegative. For the CDR3, the DNA is TGTGCCAGCAGTGTCAAAGGGGGTAGAGCTTTCTTT. Translation gives CASSVKGGRAFF.